The 31 T cell receptor beta chains below were found in one sample sequenced in a study of STAT5B mutations in CD4+ large granular lymphocyte leukemia. Profiling relied on immunoSEQ multiplex PCR, and the TCRdb table lists in-frame clones only, not all of them. The table includes roughly 26,000 clones, approximately 80% detected once. Sequenced: CD4+ T cells from blood buffy coats. These receptors were collected from a human donor in good health.

This rearrangement joins TRBV19 to TRBJ2-3; 10 nucleotides align to TRBD2. Looked up from germline, CDR1 is LNHDA and CDR2 is SQIVND (reference sequence). V was clipped by 4 bases and J by 6 bases; unmatched bases: 10. The CDR3 contains 16 residues. The CDR3 protein is CASSTRLAGALDTQYF. CDR3 nucleotide sequence: TGTGCCAGTAGTACTCGCCTAGCGGGGGCTTTGGATACGCAGTATTTT.

The DNA of the CDR3 is TGTGCCAGCAGCTGGGACACGAACACCGGGGAGCTGTTTTTT. It yields the protein CASSWDTNTGELFF. This sequence joins TRBV9 and TRBJ2-2; tentatively, D is TRBD1 (6 bases). V lost 4 bases and J lost 0, with 7 bases in between. The germline V gene has CDR1 SGDLS and CDR2 YYNGEE. The CDR3 is made up of 14 amino acids. The entire variable domain, with the rest obtained from reference TRBV9 and TRBJ2-2, is as follows: DSGVTQTPKHLITATGQRVTLRCSPRSGDLSVYWYQQSLDQGLQFLIQYYNGEERAKGNILERFSAQQFPDLHSELNLSSLELGDSALYFCASSWDTNTGELFFGEGSRLTVL.

The rearrangement uses TRBV11-2 and TRBJ2-5; D remains unclear. Germline lookup yields CDR1 SGHAT and CDR2 FQNNGV. This CDR3 comprises 15 residues. Trimming stripped 5 bases from V and 2 bases from J, with 15 bases between. The CDR3 nucleotides are TGTGCCAGCAGCCCGATGAAAGGACCTCAAGAGACCCAGTACTTC. Protein sequence: CASSPMKGPQETQYF.

The chain links TRBV9 to TRBJ2-5, with a weak D call TRBD2 (7 bases). V was pared by 2 bases and J by 5 bases, with 19 bases between. There are 16 residues in the CDR3. Germline-derived CDR1 and CDR2 are SGDLS and YYNGEE. CDR3 residues: CASSVGGAGVIETQYF. As DNA, the CDR3 is TGTGCCAGCAGCGTTGGGGGGGCCGGGGTTATCGAGACCCAGTACTTC.

Remarks on this clone: Additional DNA sequences in this sample encode the identical CDR3. The chain carries TRBV7-6 and TRBJ2-3; D not certain. The CDR3 sequence is 13 residues long. Germline loops: CDR1 SGHVS, CDR2 FNYEAQ. Trimming removed 0 bases at V and 6 bases at J, with 7 bases between. The CDR3 nucleotides read TGTGCCAGCAGCTTAGCTTTGGCGGATACGCAGTATTTT. It codes for CASSLALADTQYF. Variable domain in full (rest from reference TRBV7-6 and TRBJ2-3): GAGVSQSPRYKVTKRGQDVALRCDPISGHVSLYWYRQALGQGPEFLTYFNYEAQQDKSGLPNDRFSAERPEGSISTLTIQRTEQRDSAMYRCASSLALADTQYFGPGTRLTVL.

The V gene is TRBV9, the J gene TRBJ2-5; 12 nucleotides agree with TRBD2. CDR3 length: 17 amino acids. Germline V gene data show CDR1 as SGDLS and CDR2 as YYNGEE. The V segment lost 0 bases and the J segment 1 base; nucleotides outside the gene matches: 4. This CDR3 reads CASSVGRTSGAQETQYF. In DNA form, the CDR3 reads TGTGCCAGCAGCGTAGGCAGGACTAGCGGGGCCCAAGAGACCCAGTACTTC. The complete variable domain, with remaining parts taken from reference TRBV9 and TRBJ2-5, reads DSGVTQTPKHLITATGQRVTLRCSPRSGDLSVYWYQQSLDQGLQFLIQYYNGEERAKGNILERFSAQQFPDLHSELNLSSLELGDSALYFCASSVGRTSGAQETQYFGPGTRLLVL.

The chain is built from TRBV4-3 and TRBJ2-3; TRBD2 might be the D (6 bases). This CDR3 comprises 18 residues. V gave up 0 bases and J gave up 0 bases, with 16 bases separating them. Germline assignment: CDR1 LGHNA and CDR2 YSLEER. The CDR3 region is CASSQDLWRRGSTDTQYF. Written as DNA, the CDR3 is TGCGCCAGCAGCCAAGATCTGTGGAGGCGGGGAAGCACAGATACGCAGTATTTT.

The J gene is TRBJ1-4, the V gene TRBV11-2; maybe TRBD1 (5 bases). V was trimmed by 0 bases and J by 5 bases, leaving 13 bases between them. The CDR3 is made up of 16 amino acids. The germline V gene has CDR1 SGHAT and CDR2 FQNNGV. In DNA, the CDR3 is TGTGCCAGCAGCTTAGATGCGGGGCTGGTAAATGAAAAACTGTTTTTT. It yields the protein CASSLDAGLVNEKLFF.

The J gene is TRBJ1-2, the V gene TRBV4-1, with 11 nucleotides matching TRBD1. V trimming: 5 bases; J trimming: 3 bases; junction bases outside the gene matches: 8. The CDR3 is made up of 16 amino acids. Germline V CDR1 and CDR2: MGHRA, YSYEKL. The CDR3 nucleotides read TGCGCCAGCAGCTTCGGGACAGGGGGAAAGGACTATGGCTACACCTTC. As protein: CASSFGTGGKDYGYTF.

This chain connects TRBV19 to TRBJ2-3, with D possibly matching TRBD2 (6 bases). The germline V gene encodes CDR1 LNHDA and CDR2 SQIVND (reference sequence). The CDR3 loop spans 17 amino acids. V dropped 5 bases and J dropped 2 bases, with 20 bases sitting between them. Written as DNA, the CDR3 is TGTGCCAGTAGTCGGGGGTCGAGAGGGGCCTTCACAGATACGCAGTATTTT. It specifies CASSRGSRGAFTDTQYF.

This clone occurred once. This rearrangement joins TRBV6-4 to TRBJ2-2, with TRBD2 matching 9 bases. The V segment lost 7 bases and the J segment 9 bases; nucleotides outside the gene matches: 12. This CDR3 spans 15 amino acids. Germline CDR1 reads MRHNA; CDR2 reads SNTAGT. The CDR3 is CASTELGGGAWELFF. The CDR3 nucleotides are TGTGCCAGCACCGAACTGGGCGGGGGGGCTTGGGAGCTGTTTTTT.

This chain uses TRBV20-1 with TRBJ2-7; the D is unclear. There are 11 residues in the CDR3. Germline V CDR1 and CDR2: DFQATT, SNEGSKA (reference sequence). CDR3 DNA sequence: TGCAGCGGCCAGGAGACGGGCGAGCAGTACTTC. It yields the protein CSGQETGEQYF.

The chain carries TRBV19 and TRBJ2-1, with no clear D. Trimming left V 5 bases short and J 4 bases short, with 12 bases between. Germline CDR1 reads LNHDA; CDR2 reads SQIVND (reference sequence). The length of the CDR3 is 14 residues. CDR3 DNA sequence: TGTGCCAGTAGTTCACCAGGACGGTACAATGAGCAGTTCTTC. This gives the protein CASSSPGRYNEQFF.

This clone was seen once. V usage is TRBV5-1 and J usage is TRBJ1-1; D is perhaps TRBD1 (6 bases). The CDR3 has 14 residues. Per germline, CDR1 SGHRS and CDR2 YFSETQ. The ends were cut back, 0 bases at V and 1 base at J, with 7 bases in the middle. In DNA, the CDR3 is TGCGCCAGCAGCTTGGGGGGACAGAACACTGAAGCTTTCTTT. This translates into CASSLGGQNTEAFF.

V is TRBV6-5 and J is TRBJ2-1, with 13 bases matching TRBD2. CDR1 is MNHEY and CDR2 is SVGAGI in the germline V gene. The CDR3 is 15 residues long. After removal of 0 bases from V and 12 bases from J, the junction contained 5 bases not matched to a gene. This CDR3 is CASSYSRGLAGVQFF. CDR3 DNA sequence: TGTGCCAGCAGTTACTCGAGAGGACTAGCGGGAGTGCAGTTCTTC.

The rearrangement links TRBV7-2 to TRBJ2-3; D possibly corresponds to TRBD1 (5 bases). The V gene lost 5 bases and the J gene lost 2 bases, with 8 bases spanning the gap. This CDR3 contains 13 residues. CDR1 SGHTA and CDR2 FQGNSA come from the germline V gene. CDR3: CASSPDNTDTQYF. CDR3 in DNA: TGTGCCAGCAGCCCGGACAACACAGATACGCAGTATTTT.

The chain carries TRBV19 and TRBJ2-6; D may be TRBD1 or TRBD2 (5 bases each). Germline CDR1 and CDR2: LNHDA and SQIVND (reference sequence). The V end lost 5 bases, the J end lost 0 bases, and 14 bases lay between the germline ends. The CDR3 length is 17 residues. The CDR3 here is CASSRGLRGSGANVLTF. In DNA form, the CDR3 reads TGTGCCAGTAGTCGTGGTTTGAGGGGCTCTGGGGCCAACGTCCTGACTTTC.

The rearrangement uses TRBV6-5 and TRBJ2-7, with D possibly TRBD1 on 6 matching bases. This CDR3 region has 13 residues. V was clipped by 0 bases and J by 7 bases, with 10 bases between them. Germline CDR1 and CDR2: MNHEY and SVGAGI. CDR3: CASSYSNQGEQYV. As DNA, the CDR3 is TGTGCCAGCAGTTACTCGAATCAGGGGGAGCAGTACGTC.

The chain links TRBV2 to TRBJ2-3; D is unresolved. CDR1 and CDR2 from the germline V gene are SNHLY and FYNNEI. The CDR3 contains 10 residues. Trimming pared 5 bases from V and 6 bases from J, leaving 3 bases between. The CDR3 reads CASSWDTQYF. CDR3 DNA sequence: TGTGCCAGCAGTTGGGATACGCAGTATTTT.

In its sample, this clone was seen a few times. The chain links TRBV19 to TRBJ1-5; D not certain. Germline V gene sequence: CDR1 LNHDA, CDR2 SQIVND (reference sequence). This CDR3 is 11 amino acids long. Trimming removed 5 bases from V and 3 bases from J, with 2 bases in between. As DNA, the CDR3 is TGTGCCAGTAGTTCCAATCAGCCCCAGCATTTT. Amino acid sequence: CASSSNQPQHF.

The chain uses TRBV20-1 and TRBJ2-1; 7 nucleotides agree with TRBD1. Trimming took 5 bases from V and 15 from J; bases not matched to a gene: 7. Germline V gene sequence: CDR1 DFQATT, CDR2 SNEGSKA (reference sequence). The CDR3 runs to 10 residues. This CDR3 reads CSAWGTERFF. The CDR3 nucleotides read TGCAGTGCTTGGGGGACAGAACGGTTCTTC.

V is TRBV6-1 and J is TRBJ1-4; D might be TRBD1 (6 bases). The germline CDR1 and CDR2 sequences are MNHNS and SASEGT. This CDR3 contains 13 residues. Trimming removed 6 bases at V and 4 bases at J, with 9 bases between. DNA of the CDR3: TGTGCCAGCAGGGGCAGGGGTAATGAAAAACTGTTTTTT. Its translation: CASRGRGNEKLFF.

The CDR3 sequence is CASSTRQVPKNIQYF. The CDR3 bases are TGTGCCAGCAGCACCCGACAGGTTCCCAAAAACATTCAGTACTTC. J is TRBJ2-4 and V is TRBV7-9, with D possibly matching TRBD1 (6 bases). V was clipped by 5 bases and J by 2 bases, with 13 bases between them. Looked up from germline, CDR1 is SEHNR and CDR2 is FQNEAQ (reference sequence). The CDR3 extends over 15 amino acids.

The rearrangement joins TRBV29-1 to TRBJ2-5; D uncertain. CDR3 length equals 14 residues. The V and J ends lost 4 bases and 5 bases respectively, with 17 bases between them. Germline loops: CDR1 SQVTM, CDR2 ANQGSEA. The CDR3 spells CSVVASKAAETQYF. DNA of the CDR3: TGCAGCGTTGTTGCGTCTAAAGCAGCGGAGACCCAGTACTTC.

This clone appeared a few times. The V and J genes are TRBV7-9 and TRBJ2-1; TRBD2 aligns across 12 bases. This CDR3 region has 15 residues. Germline assignment: CDR1 SEHNR and CDR2 FQNEAQ (reference sequence). J gave up 6 bases and V 3 bases, and 3 bases lay outside the gene matches. The CDR3 is CASSFLAGGPNEQFF. The DNA for the CDR3 is TGTGCCAGCAGCTTCCTAGCGGGAGGGCCCAATGAGCAGTTCTTC.

The rearrangement joins TRBV20-1 to TRBJ2-3; TRBD2 agrees at 12 bases. V shed 5 bases, J shed 12 bases, and the junction held 3 bases outside the gene matches. CDR1 is DFQATT and CDR2 is SNEGSKA in the germline V gene (reference sequence). The CDR3 sequence is 11 residues long. The CDR3 nucleotides read TGCAGTGCTTCTAGCGGGGGGGATCAGTATTTT. Protein product: CSASSGGDQYF.

The V gene is TRBV6-1, the J gene TRBJ2-2; D is undetermined. Trimming took off 3 bases at V and 0 bases at J, with 8 bases between the two ends. The CDR3 is 15 amino acids. CDR1 is MNHNS, CDR2 SASEGT, per germline. DNA of the CDR3: TGTGCCAGCAGTGACAGAGATTCGAACACCGGGGAGCTGTTTTTT. It translates to CASSDRDSNTGELFF.

This clone was counted a few times. The genes are TRBV18 and TRBJ1-2, with D hard to call. Trimming took off 8 bases at V and 1 base at J, with 14 bases between the two ends. CDR1 is KGHSH, CDR2 LQKENI, per germline. There are 14 residues in the CDR3. The CDR3 bases are TGTGCCAGCCTTCCAGCGAGTAATAACTATGGCTACACCTTC. Encoded protein: CASLPASNNYGYTF.

The chain employs TRBV21-1 and TRBJ2-7; TRBD2 is taken as the D call from the table, unchecked against the DNA. TRBV21-1 is termed a pseudogene. The CDR3 has 12 residues. The CDR3 loop is CASIRTSGSKYF. CDR3 in DNA: TGTGCCAGCATACGGACTAGCGGGAGTAAGTACTTC.

This chain joins TRBV18 and TRBJ2-2; 12 bases fit TRBD2. V dropped 6 bases and J dropped 13; count of bases not matched to a gene: 12. Germline V gives CDR1 KGHSH, CDR2 LQKENI. The CDR3 covers 15 residues. The CDR3 coding sequence is TGTGCCAGCTCCCTCGGACTAGCGGGGAGCGATCGGCTGTTTTTT. It specifies CASSLGLAGSDRLFF.

In regard to this clone: A junction end diverges from the germline sequence, so it may reflect a read error. Other nucleotide sequences from this sample produce the same CDR3. V gene TRBV19 combines with J gene TRBJ2-5; either TRBD1 or TRBD2 may supply D (5 bases each). The CDR3 consists of 14 residues. Per germline, CDR1 LNHDA and CDR2 SQIVND (reference sequence). This CDR3 is CASSGWDGQETQYF. DNA for the CDR3: TGTGCTAGTAGTGGGTGGGACGGACAAGAGACCCAGTACTTC.